The 14 T cell receptor beta chains reported below all come from one sample, sequenced in a study of cytomegalovirus exposure and HLA in healthy donors. The study ran its PCR with 60 Vbeta and 13 Jbeta primers. Sequencing was performed with immunoSEQ multiplex PCR; in TCRdb, only in-frame clones are kept and a portion is missing. The repertoire holds some 150,000 clones, with under 80% as singletons. The sample was PBMCs. These receptors were taken from a human donor in good health.

Worth noting for this clone: The sample has other DNA sequences that encode this CDR3 too. The CDR3 DNA sequence: TGCGCCAGCAGCCAAGCAGGCAATCAGCCCCAGCATTTT. Amino acids: CASSQAGNQPQHF. The chain couples TRBV4-1 to TRBJ1-5, with unresolved D. Germline CDR1 reads MGHRA; CDR2 reads YSYEKL. Trimming removed 1 base at V and 2 bases at J, with 3 bases between. The CDR3 totals 13 residues.

Only one count was recorded for this clone. The V call is TRBV10-2, the J call TRBJ1-5; TRBD1 aligns across 7 bases. The CDR3 is made up of 14 amino acids. Per germline, CDR1 WSHSY and CDR2 SAAADI. With 3 bases clipped from V and 3 bases from J, the junction kept 2 bases outside the gene matches. CDR3 amino acids: CASSEQGHNQPQHF. In DNA form, the CDR3 reads TGCGCCAGCAGTGAACAGGGGCACAATCAGCCCCAGCATTTT.

This chain connects TRBV19 to TRBJ2-5; 7 bases line up with TRBD1. The trim removed 1 base at V and 5 bases at J, leaving 7 bases unmatched. Germline-derived CDR1 and CDR2 are LNHDA and SQIVND (reference sequence). The CDR3 length is 15 residues. The CDR3 DNA follows: TGTGCCAGTAGTATAGCTAGTAGGGGGCTGGAGACCCAGTACTTC. Protein sequence: CASSIASRGLETQYF.

The rearrangement uses TRBV19 and TRBJ2-5; a weak D match, TRBD2 (6 bases). Germline CDR1 reads LNHDA; CDR2 reads SQIVND (reference sequence). V lost 3 bases to trimming and J lost 0 bases, with 11 bases between them. The CDR3 runs to 15 residues. CDR3 sequence reads: CASSIAGLHQETQYF. Written as DNA, the CDR3 is TGTGCCAGTAGTATTGCGGGGCTTCACCAAGAGACCCAGTACTTC.

Turning to this clone: The same CDR3 arises from other DNA sequences in this sample as well. This sequence joins TRBV6-5 and TRBJ2-7; the match to TRBD1 covers 7 bases. Germline CDR1 MNHEY, CDR2 SVGAGI. The CDR3 runs 14 residues. With 4 bases clipped from V and 2 bases from J, the junction kept 5 bases outside the gene matches. The CDR3 region has the DNA TGTGCCAGCAGTTCCCGGGACAGCACCTACGAGCAGTACTTC. It encodes CASSSRDSTYEQYF.

This sequence joins TRBV19 and TRBJ2-1; D may be TRBD1 (6 bases). The CDR3 length is 16 residues. Germline CDR1 LNHDA, CDR2 SQIVND (reference sequence). V gave up 5 bases and J gave up 2 bases, with 16 bases separating them. The CDR3 spells CASSSDRLIPYNEQFF. CDR3 coding DNA: TGTGCCAGTAGTTCAGACAGGCTAATCCCCTACAATGAGCAGTTCTTC.

The chain joins TRBV9 to TRBJ1-3, with D tentatively TRBD1 (6 bases). CDR1 is SGDLS and CDR2 is YYNGEE in the germline V gene. V lost 2 bases to trimming and J lost 6 bases, with 18 bases between them. The CDR3 runs 16 residues. As DNA, the CDR3 is TGTGCCAGCAGCGTCGGGCCCAGGGGATCGGAAAACACCATATATTTT. It is translated as CASSVGPRGSENTIYF. Full variable domain (remainder filled in from reference TRBV9 and TRBJ1-3): DSGVTQTPKHLITATGQRVTLRCSPRSGDLSVYWYQQSLDQGLQFLIQYYNGEERAKGNILERFSAQQFPDLHSELNLSSLELGDSALYFCASSVGPRGSENTIYFGEGSWLTVV.

The chain carries TRBV4-3 and TRBJ2-5; TRBD2 matches 9 bases. This CDR3 spans 17 amino acids. Germline V lookup: CDR1 LGHNA, CDR2 YSLEER. J was trimmed by 5 bases and V by 0 bases; bases with no gene match: 10. The CDR3 loop reads CASSQDRGGLASETQYF. The CDR3 coding sequence is TGCGCCAGCAGCCAAGATCGAGGAGGACTAGCGAGTGAGACCCAGTACTTC.

A few counts support this clone. The J gene is TRBJ2-7, the V gene TRBV7-8, with 11 bases fitting TRBD2. CDR3 length equals 16 residues. CDR1 and CDR2 (germline): SGHVS, FQNEAQ. V lost 5 bases to trimming and J lost 7 bases; unmatched junction nucleotides: 13. CDR3 loop: CASSQVLGTSGAEQYF. The CDR3 nucleotides read TGTGCCAGCAGCCAAGTCCTGGGGACTAGCGGTGCTGAGCAGTACTTC.

J is TRBJ1-2 and V is TRBV10-1, with D perhaps TRBD1 (6 bases). Looked up from germline, CDR1 is WNHNN and CDR2 is SYGVQD (reference sequence). V was clipped by 4 bases and J by 7 bases, with 19 bases between them. CDR3 size: 15 residues. DNA of the CDR3: TGCGCCAGCAGTGTAAATAAGGGACAAGTAGTTGGCTACACCTTC. This sequence encodes CASSVNKGQVVGYTF.

The V call is TRBV5-1, the J call TRBJ1-2, with TRBD1 identical over 7 bases. Germline CDR1 SGHRS, CDR2 YFSETQ. The CDR3 spans 14 residues. J gave up 2 bases and V 4 bases, and 5 bases lay outside the gene matches. CDR3 amino acids: CASSTLQGNYGYTF. The CDR3 DNA is TGCGCCAGCAGCACCCTACAGGGGAACTATGGCTACACCTTC.

The chain employs TRBV25-1 and TRBJ1-6; the D gene is possibly TRBD1 (5 bases). Germline V gives CDR1 MGHDK, CDR2 SYGVNS. Trimming took 6 bases from V and 2 from J, leaving 11 bases between them. The CDR3 covers 15 residues. CDR3 coding DNA: TGTGCCAGCAGCACCGGGGGAGCCTATAATTCACCCCTCCACTTT. Encoded protein: CASSTGGAYNSPLHF.

The J gene is TRBJ2-5, the V gene TRBV19; 9 nucleotides line up with TRBD1. V lost 6 bases and J lost 5; bases outside the gene matches: 10. Germline V gene data show CDR1 as LNHDA and CDR2 as SQIVND (reference sequence). CDR3 length equals 15 residues. The CDR3 bases are TGTGCCAGTAGGTCGGACAGGGGCACTGGGGAGACCCAGTACTTC. It codes for CASRSDRGTGETQYF.

The chain joins TRBV18 to TRBJ1-1; D gene unclear. V lost 2 bases and J lost 4, with 14 bases in between. This CDR3 has 15 amino acids. Germline V CDR1 and CDR2: KGHSH, LQKENI. CDR3 nucleotides: TGTGCCAGCTCACCAGTGCGGGGTGGAGGCACTGAAGCTTTCTTT. Amino acid sequence: CASSPVRGGGTEAFF.